What follows are 21 T cell receptor beta chains derived from one specimen sequenced in a study of cytomegalovirus exposure and HLA in healthy donors. The study ran its PCR with 60 Vbeta and 13 Jbeta primers. Profiled with immunoSEQ multiplex PCR; TCRdb holds only in-frame clones, not every one. This repertoire shows roughly 190,000 clones, about 77% found once; its top ten account for over 2%. The source material was PBMCs. The receptors were sampled from a woman aged 30 to 39 in good health and CMV-seropositive.

The rearrangement joins TRBV7-9 to TRBJ1-4; D might be TRBD1 (6 bases). CDR1 and CDR2 from the germline V gene are SEHNR and FQNEAQ (reference sequence). This CDR3 comprises 14 residues. V lost 3 bases, J lost 5 bases, and 10 bases lay in between. The CDR3 protein is CASSLGQANEKLFF. As DNA, the CDR3 is TGTGCCAGCAGCTTGGGACAAGCAAATGAAAAACTGTTTTTT.

This clone was seen once. V usage is TRBV30 and J usage is TRBJ1-6, with D unclear. The germline CDR1 and CDR2 sequences are GTSNPN and SVGIG (reference sequence). The CDR3 is 12 amino acids. Trimming took 3 bases from V and 9 from J, leaving 9 bases between them. The CDR3 region is CAWSAGGSPLHF. The CDR3 DNA is TGTGCCTGGAGCGCGGGCGGTTCACCCCTCCACTTT.

The gene calls are TRBV9 and TRBJ2-7; TRBD1 matches 7 bases. The CDR3 sequence is 15 residues long. V trimming: 1 base; J trimming: 6 bases; junction bases outside the gene matches: 10. In germline, CDR1 is SGDLS, CDR2 YYNGEE. The CDR3 spells CASSVLSGTVSEQYF. As DNA, the CDR3 is TGTGCCAGCAGCGTATTATCCGGGACAGTGAGCGAGCAGTACTTC.

V gene TRBV28 combines with J gene TRBJ2-2; TRBD2 aligns across 7 bases. There are 14 residues in the CDR3. The V gene end was trimmed by 9 bases and the J gene end by 4 bases; junction bases not matched to a gene: 8. Germline-derived CDR1 and CDR2 are MDHEN and SYDVKM. CDR3: CASTRAGITGELFF. CDR3 sequence (DNA): TGTGCCAGTACCCGAGCGGGAATCACCGGGGAGCTGTTTTTT. The whole variable domain, filled in from reference TRBV28 and TRBJ2-2, reads DVKVTQSSRYLVKRTGEKVFLECVQDMDHENMFWYRQDPGLGLRLIYFSYDVKMKEKGDIPEGYSVSREKKERFSLILESASTNQTSMYLCASTRAGITGELFFGEGSRLTVL.

The rearrangement links TRBV7-2 to TRBJ1-6, with 7 nucleotides matching TRBD1. Germline V lookup: CDR1 SGHTA, CDR2 FQGNSA. The CDR3 runs to 16 residues. The ends lost 2 bases at V and 9 bases at J; junction bases unmatched: 10. CDR3 loop: CASSLTGTVLGSPLHF. CDR3 bases: TGTGCCAGCAGCTTAACCGGGACAGTCTTGGGTTCACCCCTCCACTTT.

V is TRBV7-8 and J is TRBJ1-2; possibly TRBD1 for D (6 bases). Between the trimmed V and J ends, which lost 5 bases and 1 base, there was a span of 20 bases. The CDR3 runs to 17 residues. Germline V gives CDR1 SGHVS, CDR2 FQNEAQ. In nucleotides, the CDR3 is TGTGCCAGCAGCCGTACTGGGGGGGCAACCAATAACTATGGCTACACCTTC. Translating gives CASSRTGGATNNYGYTF.

V and J are TRBV9 and TRBJ2-3, with 14 nucleotides matching TRBD2. The CDR3 runs to 19 residues. CDR1 is SGDLS and CDR2 is YYNGEE in the germline V gene. J lost 6 bases, V lost 1 base, and 13 bases had no gene match. In DNA, the CDR3 is TGTGCCAGCAGCGTATTTGGGACTAGCGGGAGAAGGGCGTTGGATACGCAGTATTTT. This gives the protein CASSVFGTSGRRALDTQYF. The full variable domain, with the rest looked up from reference TRBV9 and TRBJ2-3, is DSGVTQTPKHLITATGQRVTLRCSPRSGDLSVYWYQQSLDQGLQFLIQYYNGEERAKGNILERFSAQQFPDLHSELNLSSLELGDSALYFCASSVFGTSGRRALDTQYFGPGTRLTVL.

The table lists this clone with a count of one. The chain carries TRBV11-3 and TRBJ2-5; D may be TRBD1 (5 bases). This CDR3 is 13 amino acids long. Trimming removed 2 bases from V and 5 bases from J, with 9 bases in between. Germline V lookup: CDR1 SGHNT, CDR2 YENEEA. The CDR3 coding sequence is TGTGCCAGCAGCTTACAGGGAACGGAGACCCAGTACTTC. Translating it yields CASSLQGTETQYF.

The CDR3, as DNA: TGTGCCAGCAGCTTAAAGGGACTAGCCATGTCCTACAATGAGCAGTTCTTC. Translated: CASSLKGLAMSYNEQFF. The chain recombines TRBV5-7 with TRBJ2-1; TRBD2 matches at 9 bases. TRBV5-7 is classed as an ORF, of uncertain function. The CDR3 spans 17 residues. V trimming: 2 bases; J trimming: 1 base; junction bases outside the gene matches: 7.

The CDR3 here is CASSLQGAGNTIYF. CDR3 sequence (DNA): TGCGCCAGCAGCTTACAGGGGGCTGGAAACACCATATATTTT. The rearrangement uses TRBV5-1 and TRBJ1-3, with TRBD1 matching over 8 bases. This CDR3 region has 14 residues. The V gene's germline CDR1 is SGHRS and CDR2 YFSETQ. V shed 2 bases and J 2 bases; nucleotides not matched to a gene: 0. Combining the CDR3 with reference TRBV5-1 and TRBJ1-3 gives the whole variable domain KAGVTQTPRYLIKTRGQQVTLSCSPISGHRSVSWYQQTPGQGLQFLFEYFSETQRNKGNFPGRFSGRQFSNSRSEMNVSTLELGDSALYLCASSLQGAGNTIYFGEGSWLTVV.

The chain recombines TRBV25-1 with TRBJ1-6; maybe TRBD1 (6 bases). The germline V gene has CDR1 MGHDK and CDR2 SYGVNS. This CDR3 has 13 residues. Between the trimmed V and J ends, which lost 4 bases and 13 bases, there was a span of 14 bases. In DNA form, the CDR3 reads TGTGCCAGCAGTGTAACAGGGAAAGCTCCCCTCCACTTT. It translates to CASSVTGKAPLHF.

J is TRBJ2-2 and V is TRBV7-2; maybe TRBD2 (5 bases). V lost 6 bases and J 7 bases, leaving 12 bases between the germline ends. The CDR3 is 13 residues long. From germline, CDR1 is SGHTA and CDR2 FQGNSA. The CDR3 loop is CASRYASIGELFF. Here the CDR3 DNA reads TGTGCCAGCAGATACGCTAGCATCGGGGAGCTGTTTTTT.

V and J are TRBV30 and TRBJ2-7; 7 bases map to TRBD2. The CDR3 runs to 13 residues. Trimming removed 2 bases from V and 3 bases from J; junction bases left unmatched: 4. Germline V gives CDR1 GTSNPN, CDR2 SVGIG (reference sequence). DNA for the CDR3: TGTGCCTGGAGTAGCGGGAACCACTACGAGCAGTACTTC. Its translation: CAWSSGNHYEQYF.

The chain has TRBV6-5 and TRBJ2-2; TRBD1 matches 8 bases. Germline trimming cut 2 bases from V and 5 bases from J; bases unmatched to any gene: 7. The germline V gene has CDR1 MNHEY and CDR2 SVGAGI. The CDR3 totals 16 residues. The CDR3 region has the DNA TGTGCCAGCAGTTACCAAGACAGGGGTGGTACCGGGGAGCTGTTTTTT. It codes for CASSYQDRGGTGELFF.

CDR3 protein: CASSLGWGDGYTF. The DNA for the CDR3 is TGTGCCAGCAGCTTAGGTTGGGGGGATGGCTACACCTTC. The chain employs TRBV7-9 and TRBJ1-2; possibly TRBD1 for D (5 bases). Germline V gene lookup returns CDR1 SEHNR and CDR2 FQNEAQ (reference sequence). Trimming shortened V by 1 base and J by 6 bases, and 9 bases separated the two germline ends. The CDR3 totals 13 residues.

The V and J genes are TRBV6-6 and TRBJ2-7, with D unclear. From germline, CDR1 is MNHNY and CDR2 SVGAGI (reference sequence). With 6 bases removed from V and 0 bases from J, the gap between germline ends came to 15 bases. The CDR3 is 15 amino acids. The DNA for the CDR3 is TGTGCCAGCAGCTGGCCCTTGACAAACTCCTACGAGCAGTACTTC. Its translation is CASSWPLTNSYEQYF.

The genes are TRBV7-2 and TRBJ1-2; D is undetermined. V lost 5 bases and J 4 bases, leaving 14 bases between the germline ends. This CDR3 has 14 amino acids. Germline CDR1 is SGHTA and CDR2 is FQGNSA. The CDR3 sequence: CASSPPGGRYGYTF. The CDR3, as DNA: TGTGCCAGCAGCCCCCCTGGCGGCCGCTATGGCTACACCTTC.

The chain has TRBV29-1 and TRBJ1-1; 12 positions agree with TRBD1. The CDR3 consists of 14 residues. CDR1 is SQVTM, CDR2 ANQGSEA, per germline. Losses at the gene ends were 6 bases for V and 4 bases for J; bases not matched to a gene: 6. CDR3 sequence reads: CSVGQGAQTTEAFF. CDR3 DNA sequence: TGCAGCGTGGGACAGGGGGCTCAGACCACTGAAGCTTTCTTT.

This chain connects TRBV6-5 to TRBJ1-5; TRBD1 might be the D (5 bases). Germline V gene data show CDR1 as MNHEY and CDR2 as SVGAGI. The CDR3 is 15 amino acids. The V end lost 0 bases, the J end lost 9 bases, and 15 bases lay between the germline ends. The CDR3 loop reads CASSYSGQERRPQHF. The CDR3 DNA reads as TGTGCCAGCAGTTACTCGGGGCAGGAGAGGAGGCCCCAGCATTTT.

The chain is built from TRBV28 and TRBJ1-2; no firm D call. CDR1 is MDHEN, CDR2 SYDVKM, per germline. The CDR3 spans 11 residues. The V gene lost 6 bases and the J gene lost 3 bases, with 5 bases spanning the gap. The CDR3 spells CASSTYYGYTF. Here the CDR3 DNA reads TGTGCCAGCAGCACTTACTATGGCTACACCTTC.

V gene TRBV5-4 combines with J gene TRBJ2-5; maybe TRBD2 (5 bases). The CDR3 loop spans 14 amino acids. Trimming removed 4 bases from V and 2 bases from J, with 12 bases in between. CDR1 and CDR2 from the germline V gene are SGHNT and YYREEE (reference sequence). CDR3 coding DNA: TGTGCCAGCAGCCCCGGAGGAGCTCAAGAGACCCAGTACTTC. This sequence encodes CASSPGGAQETQYF.